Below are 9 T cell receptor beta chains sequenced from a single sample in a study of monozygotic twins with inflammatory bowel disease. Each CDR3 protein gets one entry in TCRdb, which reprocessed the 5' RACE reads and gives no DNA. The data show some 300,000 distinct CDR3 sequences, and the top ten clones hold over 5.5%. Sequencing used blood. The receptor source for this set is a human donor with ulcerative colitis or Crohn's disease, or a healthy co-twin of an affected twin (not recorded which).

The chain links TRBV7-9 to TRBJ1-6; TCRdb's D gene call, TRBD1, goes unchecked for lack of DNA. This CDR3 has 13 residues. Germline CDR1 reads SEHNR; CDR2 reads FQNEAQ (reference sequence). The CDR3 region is CSSSWTQGAPLHF. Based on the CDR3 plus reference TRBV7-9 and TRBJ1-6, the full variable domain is DTGVSQNPRHKITKRGQNVTFRCDPISEHNRLYWYRQTLGQGPEFLTYFQNEAQLEKSRLLSDRFSAERPKGSFSTLEIQRTEQGDSAMYLCSSSWTQGAPLHFGNGTRLTVT.

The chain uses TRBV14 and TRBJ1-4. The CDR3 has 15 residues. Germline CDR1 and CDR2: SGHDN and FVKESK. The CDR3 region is CASSQAADLEEKLFF. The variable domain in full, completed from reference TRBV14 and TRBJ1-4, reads EAGVTQFPSHSVIEKGQTVTLRCDPISGHDNLYWYRRVMGKEIKFLLHFVKESKQDESGMPNNRFLAERTGGTYSTLKVQPAELEDSGVYFCASSQAADLEEKLFFGSGTQLSVL.

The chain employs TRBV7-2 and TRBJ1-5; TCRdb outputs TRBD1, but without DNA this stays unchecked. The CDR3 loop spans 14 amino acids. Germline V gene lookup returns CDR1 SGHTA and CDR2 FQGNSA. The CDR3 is CASSLGQRDQPQHF.

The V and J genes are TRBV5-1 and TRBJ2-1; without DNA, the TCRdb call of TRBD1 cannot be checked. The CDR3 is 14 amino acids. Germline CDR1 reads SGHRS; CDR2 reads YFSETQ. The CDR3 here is CASSWGDPHNEQFF.

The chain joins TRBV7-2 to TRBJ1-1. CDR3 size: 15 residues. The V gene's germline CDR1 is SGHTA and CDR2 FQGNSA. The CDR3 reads CASSLVARVNTEAFF.

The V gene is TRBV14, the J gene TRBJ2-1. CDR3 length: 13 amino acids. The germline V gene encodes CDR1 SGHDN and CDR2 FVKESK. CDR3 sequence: CASSQILGGEQFF.

The CDR3 sequence is CASSYPSSGGSEAFF. The rearrangement uses TRBV12-3 or TRBV12-4 and TRBJ1-1; TCRdb selects TRBD1, and the lack of DNA leaves this call unchecked. The CDR3 covers 15 residues.

The CDR3: CANSTPGQNNEQFF. V gene TRBV12-3 or TRBV12-4 combines with J gene TRBJ2-1; TCRdb reports TRBD1, a call that lacks DNA to check it against. CDR3 length: 14 residues.

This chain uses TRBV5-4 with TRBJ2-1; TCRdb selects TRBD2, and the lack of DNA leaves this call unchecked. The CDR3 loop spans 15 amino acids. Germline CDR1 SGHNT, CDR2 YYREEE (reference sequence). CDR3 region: CASSLVLAMGNEQFF.